Presented here are 2 T cell receptor beta chains from one specimen sequenced in a study of cytomegalovirus exposure and HLA in healthy donors. PCR used 60 Vbeta primers and 13 Jbeta primers. Measured with immunoSEQ multiplex PCR; TCRdb has only the in-frame clones, and not every one. The table lists over 150,000 clones, 74% of them singletons, with roughly 2% in the top ten. The sequencing sample was made of PBMCs. The receptors were sampled from a man under 40 in good health and CMV-seronegative.

This chain connects TRBV5-4 to TRBJ2-1; D unclear. The CDR3 runs 12 residues. The germline V gene has CDR1 SGHNT and CDR2 YYREEE (reference sequence). V dropped 0 bases and J dropped 7 bases, with 5 bases sitting between them. CDR3 DNA: TGTGCCAGCAGCTTGGACAATAATGAGCAGTTCTTC. Translating gives CASSLDNNEQFF.

The chain couples TRBV9 to TRBJ1-1, with a tentative D call TRBD1 (6 bases). The CDR3 is made up of 17 amino acids. The germline V gene has CDR1 SGDLS and CDR2 YYNGEE. Trimming took 0 bases from V and 2 from J, leaving 17 bases between them. The CDR3 spells CASSVAPEGQHNTEAFF. The CDR3 nucleotides are TGTGCCAGCAGCGTAGCCCCAGAAGGACAGCATAACACTGAAGCTTTCTTT.